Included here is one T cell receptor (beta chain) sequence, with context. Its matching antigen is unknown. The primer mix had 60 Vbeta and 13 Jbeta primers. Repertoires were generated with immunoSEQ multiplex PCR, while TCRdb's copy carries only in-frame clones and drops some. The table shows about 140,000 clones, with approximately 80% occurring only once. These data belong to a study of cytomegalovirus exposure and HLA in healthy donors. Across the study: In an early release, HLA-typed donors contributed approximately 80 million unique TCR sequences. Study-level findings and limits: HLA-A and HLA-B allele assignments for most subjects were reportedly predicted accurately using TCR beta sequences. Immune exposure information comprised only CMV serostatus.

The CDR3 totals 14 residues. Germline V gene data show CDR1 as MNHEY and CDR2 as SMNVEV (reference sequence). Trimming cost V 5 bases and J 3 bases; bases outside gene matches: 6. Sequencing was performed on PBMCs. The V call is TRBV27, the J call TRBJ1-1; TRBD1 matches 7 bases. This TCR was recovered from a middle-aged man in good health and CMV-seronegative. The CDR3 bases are TGTGCCAGCAGTCCGGGACAGAGGTACACTGAAGCTTTCTTT. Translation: CASSPGQRYTEAFF.